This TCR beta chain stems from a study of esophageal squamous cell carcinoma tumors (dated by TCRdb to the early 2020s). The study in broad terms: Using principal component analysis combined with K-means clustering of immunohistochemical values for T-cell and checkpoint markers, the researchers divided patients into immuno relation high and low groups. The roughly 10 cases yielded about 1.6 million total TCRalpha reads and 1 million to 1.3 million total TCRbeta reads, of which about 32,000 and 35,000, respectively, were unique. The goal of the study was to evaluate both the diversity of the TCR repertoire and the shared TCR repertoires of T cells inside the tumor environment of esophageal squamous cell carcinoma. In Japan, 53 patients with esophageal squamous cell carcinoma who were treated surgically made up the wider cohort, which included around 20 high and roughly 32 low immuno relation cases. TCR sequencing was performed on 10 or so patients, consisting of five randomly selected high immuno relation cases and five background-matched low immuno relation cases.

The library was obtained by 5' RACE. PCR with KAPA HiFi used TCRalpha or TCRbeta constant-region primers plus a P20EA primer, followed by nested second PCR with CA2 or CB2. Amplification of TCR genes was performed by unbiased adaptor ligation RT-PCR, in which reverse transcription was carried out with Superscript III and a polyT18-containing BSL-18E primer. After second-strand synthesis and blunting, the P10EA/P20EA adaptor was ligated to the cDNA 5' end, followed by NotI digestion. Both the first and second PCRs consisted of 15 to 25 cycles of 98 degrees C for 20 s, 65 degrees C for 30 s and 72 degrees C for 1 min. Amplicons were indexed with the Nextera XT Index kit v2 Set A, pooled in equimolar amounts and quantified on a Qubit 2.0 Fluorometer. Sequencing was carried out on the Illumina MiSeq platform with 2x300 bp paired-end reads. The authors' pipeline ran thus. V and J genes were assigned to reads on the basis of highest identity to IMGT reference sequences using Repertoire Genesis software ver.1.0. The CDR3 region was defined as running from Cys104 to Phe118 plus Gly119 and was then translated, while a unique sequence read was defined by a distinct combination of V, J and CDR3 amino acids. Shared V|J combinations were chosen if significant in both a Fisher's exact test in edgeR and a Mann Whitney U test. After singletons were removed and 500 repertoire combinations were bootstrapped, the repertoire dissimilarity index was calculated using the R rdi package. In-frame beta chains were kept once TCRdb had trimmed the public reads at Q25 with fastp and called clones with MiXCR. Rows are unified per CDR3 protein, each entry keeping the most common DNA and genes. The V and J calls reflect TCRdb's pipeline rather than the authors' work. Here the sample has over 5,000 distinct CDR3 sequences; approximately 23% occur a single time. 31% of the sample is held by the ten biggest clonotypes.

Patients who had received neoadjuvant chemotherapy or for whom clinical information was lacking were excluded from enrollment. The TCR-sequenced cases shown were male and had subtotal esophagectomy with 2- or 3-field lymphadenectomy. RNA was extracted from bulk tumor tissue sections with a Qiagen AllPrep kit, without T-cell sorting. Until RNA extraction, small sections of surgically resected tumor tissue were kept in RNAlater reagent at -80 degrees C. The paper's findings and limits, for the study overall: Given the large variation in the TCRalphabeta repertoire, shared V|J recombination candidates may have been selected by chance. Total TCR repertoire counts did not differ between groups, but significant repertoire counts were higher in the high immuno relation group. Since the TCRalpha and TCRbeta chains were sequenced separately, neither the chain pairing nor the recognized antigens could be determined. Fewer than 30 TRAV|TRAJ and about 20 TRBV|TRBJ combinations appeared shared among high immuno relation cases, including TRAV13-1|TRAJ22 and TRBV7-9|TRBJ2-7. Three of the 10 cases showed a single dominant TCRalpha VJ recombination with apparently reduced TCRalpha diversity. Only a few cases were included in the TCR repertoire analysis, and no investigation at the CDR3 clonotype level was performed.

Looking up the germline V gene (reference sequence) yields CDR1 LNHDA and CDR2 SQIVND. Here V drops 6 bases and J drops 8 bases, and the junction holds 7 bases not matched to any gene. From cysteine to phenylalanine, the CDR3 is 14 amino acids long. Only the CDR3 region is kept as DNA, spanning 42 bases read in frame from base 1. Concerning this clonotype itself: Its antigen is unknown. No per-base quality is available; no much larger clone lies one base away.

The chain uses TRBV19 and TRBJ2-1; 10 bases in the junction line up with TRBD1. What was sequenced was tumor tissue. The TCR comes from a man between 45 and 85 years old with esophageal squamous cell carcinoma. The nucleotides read TGTGCCAGTAGCGCCGGGACAGGGGTTCATGAGCAGTTCTTC. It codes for CASSAGTGVHEQFF. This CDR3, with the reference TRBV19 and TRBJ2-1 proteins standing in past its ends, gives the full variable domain DGGITQSPKYLFRKEGQNVTLSCEQNLNHDAMYWYRQDPGQGLRLIYYSQIVNDFQKGDIAEGYSVSREKKESFPLTVTSAQKNPTAFYLCASSAGTGVHEQFFGPGTRLTVL.